The rows below give T cell receptor beta chains drawn from one sample of a study of CD8+ T cells in alopecia areata. TCRdb keeps only in-frame clones here, not all; method: immunoSEQ multiplex PCR. This table holds about 200,000 clones, just over 55% found once. Specimen: CD8+ T cells sorted from blood. The receptors shown here come from a human donor in good health. Each CDR3 is given with its conserved first and last residue. Each record gives: J gene, D gene, clone size, V gene, CDR3 DNA, CDR3 protein. A D gene is named only where the DNA matches it firmly. Clone size appears in some rows only: once, few, many, or a class for an expanded clone.

TRBJ2-7	.	.	TRBV7-9	TGTGCCAGCAGCGGGCAGTTATCCTACGAGCAGTACTTC	CASSGQLSYEQYF
TRBJ1-6	.	.	TRBV4-1	TGCGCCAGCAGCCAAGGGCAAGGGGGAGATTCACCCCTCCACTTT	CASSQGQGGDSPLHF
TRBJ2-7	.	.	TRBV5-4	TGTGCCAGCAGCTTGCAGGGGAGTCGCGAGCAGTACTTC	CASSLQGSREQYF
TRBJ1-2	.	.	TRBV6-6	TGTGCCAGCGCCAGCTATGGCTACACCTTC	CASASYGYTF
TRBJ2-5	.	.	TRBV7-9	TGTGCCAGCAGCTTATGGGCGGAAGAGACCCAGTACTTC	CASSLWAEETQYF
TRBJ2-7	.	.	TRBV5-1	TGCGCCAGCAGCTTGAATCTCTGGTACGAGCAGTACTTC	CASSLNLWYEQYF
TRBJ1-5	TRBD1	.	TRBV15	TGTGCCACCAGCGGGCAGGGGGCCAGCAATCAGCCCCAGCATTTT	CATSGQGASNQPQHF
TRBJ1-5	.	.	TRBV4-1	TGCGCCAGCAGTCCTCAGGGCAATCAGCCCCAGCATTTT	CASSPQGNQPQHF
TRBJ2-7	TRBD2	.	TRBV19	TGTGCCAGCGGGGAGGGCGAGCAGTACTTC	CASGEGEQYF
TRBJ2-1	TRBD1	.	TRBV11-2	TGTGCCAGCAGGTCCCACATCCAGGGGGTGTCTGGGAATGAGCAGTTCTTC	CASRSHIQGVSGNEQFF
TRBJ1-1	TRBD1	.	TRBV12-5	TGTGCTAGTGGTCTCCGGACAGGGAGGTACACTGAAGCTTTCTTT	CASGLRTGRYTEAFF
TRBJ1-5	.	few	TRBV4-1	TGCGCCAGCAGCCAAGAGCCGACTTATCAGCCCCAGCATTTT	CASSQEPTYQPQHF
TRBJ1-2	TRBD1	.	TRBV6-5	TGTGCCAGCAGCCCGACAGGGGAGGGCTATGGCTACACCTTC	CASSPTGEGYGYTF